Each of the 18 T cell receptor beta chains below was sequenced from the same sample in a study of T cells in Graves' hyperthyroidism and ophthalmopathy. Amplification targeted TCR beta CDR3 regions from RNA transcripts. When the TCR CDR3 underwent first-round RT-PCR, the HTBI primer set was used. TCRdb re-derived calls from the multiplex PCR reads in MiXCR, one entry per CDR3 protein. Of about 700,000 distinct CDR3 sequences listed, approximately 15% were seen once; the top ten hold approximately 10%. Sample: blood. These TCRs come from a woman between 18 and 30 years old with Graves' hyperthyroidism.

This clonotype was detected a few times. CDR3 in DNA: TGTGCCACCGGCCCAGGACTCACAGATACGCAGTATTTT. It encodes CATGPGLTDTQYF. This chain uses TRBV24-1 with TRBJ2-3; maybe TRBD2 (5 bases). Per germline, CDR1 KGHDR and CDR2 SFDVKD. CDR3 length equals 13 residues. The ends were cut back, 9 bases at V and 2 bases at J, with 11 bases in the middle.

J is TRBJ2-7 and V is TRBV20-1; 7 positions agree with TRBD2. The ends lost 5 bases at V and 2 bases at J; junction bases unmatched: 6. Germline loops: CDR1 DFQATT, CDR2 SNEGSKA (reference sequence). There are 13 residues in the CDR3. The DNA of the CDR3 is TGCAGTGCTCGTAGCGGGCCTCCCTACGAGCAGTACTTC. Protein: CSARSGPPYEQYF.

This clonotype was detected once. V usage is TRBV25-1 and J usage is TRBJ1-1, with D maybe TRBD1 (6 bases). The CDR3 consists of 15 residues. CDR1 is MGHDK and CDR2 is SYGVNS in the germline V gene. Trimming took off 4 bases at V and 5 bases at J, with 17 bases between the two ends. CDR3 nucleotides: TGTGCCAGCAGTGGGCAGGGGATAGGGGAAACTGAAGCTTTCTTT. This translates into CASSGQGIGETEAFF.

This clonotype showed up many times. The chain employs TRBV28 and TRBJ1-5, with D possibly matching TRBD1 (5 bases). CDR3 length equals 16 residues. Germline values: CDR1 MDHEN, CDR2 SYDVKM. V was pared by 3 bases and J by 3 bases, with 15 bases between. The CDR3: CASSFLGRGDNQPQHF. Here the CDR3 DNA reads TGTGCCAGCAGTTTTTTAGGCCGGGGGGACAATCAGCCCCAGCATTTT.

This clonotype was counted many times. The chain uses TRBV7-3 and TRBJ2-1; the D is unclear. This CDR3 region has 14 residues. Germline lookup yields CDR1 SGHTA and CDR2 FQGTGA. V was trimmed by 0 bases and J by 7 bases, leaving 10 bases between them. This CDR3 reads CASSLTMAGNEQFF. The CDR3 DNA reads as TGTGCCAGCAGCTTAACGATGGCCGGGAATGAGCAGTTCTTC.

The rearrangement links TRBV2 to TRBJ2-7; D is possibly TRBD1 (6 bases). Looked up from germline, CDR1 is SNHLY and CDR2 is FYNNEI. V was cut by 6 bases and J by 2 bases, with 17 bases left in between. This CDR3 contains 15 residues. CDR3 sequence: CASRDQGILAYEQYF. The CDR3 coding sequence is TGTGCCAGCAGGGACCAGGGGATCTTGGCCTACGAGCAGTACTTC.

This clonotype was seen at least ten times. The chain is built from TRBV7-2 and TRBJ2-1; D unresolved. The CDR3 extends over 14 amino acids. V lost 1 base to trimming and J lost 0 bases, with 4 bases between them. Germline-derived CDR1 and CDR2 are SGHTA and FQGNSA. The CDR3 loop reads CASSLVPSYNEQFF. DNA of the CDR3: TGTGCCAGCAGCTTAGTCCCCTCCTACAATGAGCAGTTCTTC.

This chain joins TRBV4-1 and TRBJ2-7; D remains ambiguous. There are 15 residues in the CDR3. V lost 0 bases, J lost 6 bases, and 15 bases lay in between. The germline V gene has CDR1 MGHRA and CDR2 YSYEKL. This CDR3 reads CASSQDQAPLSEQYF. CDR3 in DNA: TGCGCCAGCAGCCAAGATCAAGCGCCCCTTTCCGAGCAGTACTTC.

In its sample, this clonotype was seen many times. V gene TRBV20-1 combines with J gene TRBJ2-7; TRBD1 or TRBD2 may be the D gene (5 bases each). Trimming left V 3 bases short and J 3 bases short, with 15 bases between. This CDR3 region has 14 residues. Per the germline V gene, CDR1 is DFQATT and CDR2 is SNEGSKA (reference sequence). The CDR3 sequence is CSASPGTIGYEQYF. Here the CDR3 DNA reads TGCAGTGCTAGCCCCGGGACGATTGGCTACGAGCAGTACTTC.

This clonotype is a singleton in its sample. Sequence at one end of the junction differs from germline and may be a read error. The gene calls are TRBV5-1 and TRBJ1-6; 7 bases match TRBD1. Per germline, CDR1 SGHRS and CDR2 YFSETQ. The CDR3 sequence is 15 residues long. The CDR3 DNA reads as TGCGCCAGCAGTTCTACAGGGGAAGTTAAGTCACCCCCCCACTTT. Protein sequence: CASSSTGEVKSPPHF. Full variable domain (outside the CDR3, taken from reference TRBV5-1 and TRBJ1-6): KAGVTQTPRYLIKTRGQQVTLSCSPISGHRSVSWYQQTPGQGLQFLFEYFSETQRNKGNFPGRFSGRQFSNSRSEMNVSTLELGDSALYLCASSSTGEVKSPPHFGNGTRLTVT.

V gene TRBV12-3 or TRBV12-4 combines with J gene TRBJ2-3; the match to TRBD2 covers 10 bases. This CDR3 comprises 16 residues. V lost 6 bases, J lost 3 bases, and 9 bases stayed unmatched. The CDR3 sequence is CASSPTPTSGTDTQYF. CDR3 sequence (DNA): TGTGCCAGCAGCCCAACCCCGACTAGCGGGACAGATACGCAGTATTTT.

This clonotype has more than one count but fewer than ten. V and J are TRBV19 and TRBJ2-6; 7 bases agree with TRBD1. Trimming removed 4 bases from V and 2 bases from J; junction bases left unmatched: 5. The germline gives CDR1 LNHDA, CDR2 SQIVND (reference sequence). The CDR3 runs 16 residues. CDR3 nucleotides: TGTGCCAGTAGTAGACTACAGGGGACTGGGGCCAACGTCCTGACTTTC. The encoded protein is CASSRLQGTGANVLTF. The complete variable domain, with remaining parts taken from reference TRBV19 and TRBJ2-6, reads DGGITQSPKYLFRKEGQNVTLSCEQNLNHDAMYWYRQDPGQGLRLIYYSQIVNDFQKGDIAEGYSVSREKKESFPLTVTSAQKNPTAFYLCASSRLQGTGANVLTFGAGSRLTVL.

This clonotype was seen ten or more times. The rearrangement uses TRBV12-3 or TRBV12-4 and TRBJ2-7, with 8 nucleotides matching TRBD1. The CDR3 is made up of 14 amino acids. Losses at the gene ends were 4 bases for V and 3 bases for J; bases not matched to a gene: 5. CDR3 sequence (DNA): TGTGCCAGCAGTTCATATGACAGGGGCTACGAGCAGTACTTC. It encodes CASSSYDRGYEQYF.

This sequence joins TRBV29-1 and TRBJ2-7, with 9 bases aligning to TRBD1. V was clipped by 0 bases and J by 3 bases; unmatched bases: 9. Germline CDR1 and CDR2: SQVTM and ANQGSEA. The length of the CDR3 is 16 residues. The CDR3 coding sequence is TGCAGCGTTGAAGATACCGGACAGGGGTCTCTCTACGAGCAGTACTTC. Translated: CSVEDTGQGSLYEQYF.

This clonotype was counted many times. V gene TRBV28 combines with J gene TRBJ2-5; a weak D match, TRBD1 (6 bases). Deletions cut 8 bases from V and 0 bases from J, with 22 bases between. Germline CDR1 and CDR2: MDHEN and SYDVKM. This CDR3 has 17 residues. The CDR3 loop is CASLPSAGQRYQETQYF. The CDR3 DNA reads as TGTGCCAGCCTACCCTCGGCCGGACAGAGGTACCAAGAGACCCAGTACTTC.

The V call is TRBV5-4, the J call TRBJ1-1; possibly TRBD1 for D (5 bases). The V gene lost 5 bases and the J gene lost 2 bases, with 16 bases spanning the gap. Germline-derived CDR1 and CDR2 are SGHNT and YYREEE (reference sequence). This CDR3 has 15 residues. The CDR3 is CASSQGVGGNTEAFF. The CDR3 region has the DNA TGTGCCAGCAGTCAAGGGGTGGGGGGTAACACTGAAGCTTTCTTT.

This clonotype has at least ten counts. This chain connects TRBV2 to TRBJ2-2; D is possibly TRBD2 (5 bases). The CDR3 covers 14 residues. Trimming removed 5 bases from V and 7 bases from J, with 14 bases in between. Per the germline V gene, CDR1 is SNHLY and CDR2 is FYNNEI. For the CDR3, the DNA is TGTGCCAGCAGTCCCCGGACTGTGGGCGGGGAGCTGTTTTTT. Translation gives CASSPRTVGGELFF. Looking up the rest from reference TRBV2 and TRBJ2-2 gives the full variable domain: EPEVTQTPSHQVTQMGQEVILRCVPISNHLYFYWYRQILGQKVEFLVSFYNNEISEKSEIFDDQFSVERPDGSNFTLKIRSTKLEDSAMYFCASSPRTVGGELFFGEGSRLTVL.

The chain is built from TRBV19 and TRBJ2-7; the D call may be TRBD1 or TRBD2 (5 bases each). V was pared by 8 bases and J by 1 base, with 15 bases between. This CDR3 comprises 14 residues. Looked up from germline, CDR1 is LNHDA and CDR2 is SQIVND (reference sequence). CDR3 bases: TGTGCCAGTCGTGAGGGCAGGGATTCCTACGAGCAGTACTTC. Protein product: CASREGRDSYEQYF.